The text below deals with one T cell receptor (beta chain). The antigen remains unidentified. The CDR3 runs 13 residues. Trimming cost V 6 bases and J 8 bases, with 16 bases left between them. Germline CDR1 reads MNHEY; CDR2 reads SMNVEV (reference sequence). These data originate in a study of cytomegalovirus exposure and HLA in healthy donors. Study conclusions and caveats: There were some 150 TCR beta chains listed as cytomegalovirus-associated. Reported performance of the classifier showed diagnosis of cytomegalovirus status with high specificity and sensitivity. Later, an analysis found that TCR clusters from the first cohort tended to co-occur in the 90 to 150 validation repertoires.

Only in-frame clones appear in the TCRdb table, and some are missing; sequencing was by immunoSEQ multiplex PCR. This table has 120,000 to 150,000 clones, around 86% appearing once. The V and J genes are TRBV27 and TRBJ1-2; D possibly corresponds to TRBD1 (6 bases). Source material: PBMCs. This TCR was sampled from a man younger than 30 in good health and CMV-seropositive. CDR3 loop: CASRKRPQGGYTF. The CDR3 DNA is TGTGCCAGCAGGAAGAGACCTCAGGGGGGCTACACCTTC.